Here is one TCR beta chain with its context. Its antigen is unknown. The sample comes from a study of cytomegalovirus exposure and HLA in healthy donors. Using immunoSEQ multiplex PCR, the repertoire was profiled, and TCRdb retains in-frame clones only, with some absent. The table has about 140,000 clones, approximately 89% seen once. Findings and caveats of the study: Altogether, 150 to 200 TCR beta chains were recorded as cytomegalovirus-associated.

The V segment lost 5 bases and the J segment 0 bases; nucleotides outside the gene matches: 11. CDR1 is PRHDT and CDR2 is FYEKMQ in the germline V gene (reference sequence). The CDR3 sequence is 17 residues long. The sequence was obtained from a man aged 18 to 30 in good health and CMV-seronegative. Material for sequencing was PBMCs. The V gene is TRBV13, the J gene TRBJ2-3, with 7 bases identical to TRBD2. CDR3 loop: CASSDGGGGLSTDTQYF. In DNA, the CDR3 is TGTGCCAGCAGCGACGGCGGCGGGGGACTTAGCACAGATACGCAGTATTTT.